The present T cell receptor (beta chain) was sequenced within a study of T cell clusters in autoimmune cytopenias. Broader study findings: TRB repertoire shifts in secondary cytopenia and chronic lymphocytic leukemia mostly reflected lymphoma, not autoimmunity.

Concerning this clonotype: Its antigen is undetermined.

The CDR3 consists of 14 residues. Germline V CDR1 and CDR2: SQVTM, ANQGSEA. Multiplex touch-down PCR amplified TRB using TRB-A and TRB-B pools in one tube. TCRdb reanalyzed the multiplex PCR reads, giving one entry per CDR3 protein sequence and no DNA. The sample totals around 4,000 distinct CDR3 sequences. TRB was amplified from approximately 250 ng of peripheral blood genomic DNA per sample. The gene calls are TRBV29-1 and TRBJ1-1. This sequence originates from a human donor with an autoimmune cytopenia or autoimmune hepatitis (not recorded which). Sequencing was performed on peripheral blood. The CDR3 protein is CSVEALRVNTEAFF.